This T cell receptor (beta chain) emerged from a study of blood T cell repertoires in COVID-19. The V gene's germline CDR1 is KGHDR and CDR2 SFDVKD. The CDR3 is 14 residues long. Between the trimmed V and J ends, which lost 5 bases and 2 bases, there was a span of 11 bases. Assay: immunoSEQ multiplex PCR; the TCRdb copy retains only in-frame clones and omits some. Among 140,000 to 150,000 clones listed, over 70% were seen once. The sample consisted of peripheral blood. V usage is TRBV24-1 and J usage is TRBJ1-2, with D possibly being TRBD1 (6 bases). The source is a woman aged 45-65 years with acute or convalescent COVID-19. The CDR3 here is CATSAGTPNYGYTF. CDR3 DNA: TGTGCCACCAGTGCCGGGACACCAAACTATGGCTACACCTTC.